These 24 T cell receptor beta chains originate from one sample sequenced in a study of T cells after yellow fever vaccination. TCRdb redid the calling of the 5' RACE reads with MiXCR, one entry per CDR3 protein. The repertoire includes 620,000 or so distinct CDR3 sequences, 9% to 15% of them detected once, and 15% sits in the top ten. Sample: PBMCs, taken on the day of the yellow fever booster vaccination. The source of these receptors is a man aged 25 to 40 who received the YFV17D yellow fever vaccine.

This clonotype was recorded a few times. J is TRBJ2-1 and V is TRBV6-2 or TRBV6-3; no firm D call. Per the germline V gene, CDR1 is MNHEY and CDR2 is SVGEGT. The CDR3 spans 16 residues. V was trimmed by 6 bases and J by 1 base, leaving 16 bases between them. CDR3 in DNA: TGTGCCAGCAGATTCCCGGGTCCCCCGTCCTACAATGAGCAGTTCTTC. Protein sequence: CASRFPGPPSYNEQFF.

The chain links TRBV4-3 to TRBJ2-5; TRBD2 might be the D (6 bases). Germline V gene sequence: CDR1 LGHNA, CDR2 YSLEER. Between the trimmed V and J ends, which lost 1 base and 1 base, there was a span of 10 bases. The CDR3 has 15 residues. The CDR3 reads CASSQGGTFQETQYF. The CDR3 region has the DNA TGCGCCAGCAGCCAAGGGGGGACTTTCCAAGAGACCCAGTACTTC.

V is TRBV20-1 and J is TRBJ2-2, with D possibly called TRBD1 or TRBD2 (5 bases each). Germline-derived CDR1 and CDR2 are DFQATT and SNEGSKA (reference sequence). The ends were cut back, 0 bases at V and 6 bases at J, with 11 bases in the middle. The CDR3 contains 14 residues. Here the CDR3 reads CSARDPQGPGELFF. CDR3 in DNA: TGCAGTGCTAGAGACCCCCAGGGACCCGGGGAGCTGTTTTTT.

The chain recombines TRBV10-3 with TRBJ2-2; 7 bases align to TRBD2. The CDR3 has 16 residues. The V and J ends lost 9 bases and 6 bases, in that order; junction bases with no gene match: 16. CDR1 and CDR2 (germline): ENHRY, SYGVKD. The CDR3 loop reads CAIKSGTRGDAGELFF. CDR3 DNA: TGTGCCATAAAGTCGGGGACCCGGGGGGACGCCGGGGAGCTGTTTTTT.

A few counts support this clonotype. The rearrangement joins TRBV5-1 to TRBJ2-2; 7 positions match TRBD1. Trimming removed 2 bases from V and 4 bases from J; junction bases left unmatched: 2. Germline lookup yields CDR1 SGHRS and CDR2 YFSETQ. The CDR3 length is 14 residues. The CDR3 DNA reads TGCGCCAGCAGCTTCACAGGGGCCACCGGGGAGCTGTTTTTT. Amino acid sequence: CASSFTGATGELFF.

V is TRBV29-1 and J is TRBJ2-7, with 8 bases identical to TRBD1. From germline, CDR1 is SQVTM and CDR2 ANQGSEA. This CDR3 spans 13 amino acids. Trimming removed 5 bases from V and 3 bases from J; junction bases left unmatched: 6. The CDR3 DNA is TGCAGCGTTCGGGGACAGGTCAACTACGAGCAGTACTTC. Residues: CSVRGQVNYEQYF.

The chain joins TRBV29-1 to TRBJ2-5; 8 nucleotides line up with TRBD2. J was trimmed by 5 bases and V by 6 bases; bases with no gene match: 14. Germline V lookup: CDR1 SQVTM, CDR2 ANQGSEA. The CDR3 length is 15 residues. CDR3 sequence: CSVNPLAGPPETQYF. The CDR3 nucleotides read TGCAGCGTAAACCCGCTAGCGGGCCCTCCTGAGACCCAGTACTTC.

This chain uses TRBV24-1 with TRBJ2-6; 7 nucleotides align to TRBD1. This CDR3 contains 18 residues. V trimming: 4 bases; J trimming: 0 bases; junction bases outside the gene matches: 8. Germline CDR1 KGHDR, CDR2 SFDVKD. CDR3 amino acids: CATSDPPGQNSGANVLTF. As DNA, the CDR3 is TGTGCCACCAGTGACCCCCCGGGACAGAACTCTGGGGCCAACGTCCTGACTTTC.

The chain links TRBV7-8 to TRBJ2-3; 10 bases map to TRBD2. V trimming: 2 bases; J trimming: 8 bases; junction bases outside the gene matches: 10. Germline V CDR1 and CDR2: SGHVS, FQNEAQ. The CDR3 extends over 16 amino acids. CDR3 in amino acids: CASSLIPASGRSTQYF. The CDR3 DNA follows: TGTGCCAGCAGCTTAATTCCCGCTAGCGGGAGAAGTACGCAGTATTTT.

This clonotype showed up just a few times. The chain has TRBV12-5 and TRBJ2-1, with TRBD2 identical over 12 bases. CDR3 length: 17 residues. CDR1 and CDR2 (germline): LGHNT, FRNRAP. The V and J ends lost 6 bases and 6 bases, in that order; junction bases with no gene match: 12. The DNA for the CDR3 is TGTGCTAGTGGGCTGACTCGGACTAGCGGGATATCCAATGAGCAGTTCTTC. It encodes CASGLTRTSGISNEQFF. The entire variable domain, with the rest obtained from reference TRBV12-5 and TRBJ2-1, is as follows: DARVTQTPRHKVTEMGQEVTMRCQPILGHNTVFWYRQTMMQGLELLAYFRNRAPLDDSGMPKDRFSAEMPDATLATLKIQPSEPRDSAVYFCASGLTRTSGISNEQFFGPGTRLTVL.

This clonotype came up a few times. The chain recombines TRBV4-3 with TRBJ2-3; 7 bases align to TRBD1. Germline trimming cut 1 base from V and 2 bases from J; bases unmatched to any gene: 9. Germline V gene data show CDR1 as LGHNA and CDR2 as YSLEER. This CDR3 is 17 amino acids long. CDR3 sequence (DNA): TGCGCCAGCAGCCAAGCAGCGACAGGGACCTCCACAGATACGCAGTATTTT. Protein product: CASSQAATGTSTDTQYF.

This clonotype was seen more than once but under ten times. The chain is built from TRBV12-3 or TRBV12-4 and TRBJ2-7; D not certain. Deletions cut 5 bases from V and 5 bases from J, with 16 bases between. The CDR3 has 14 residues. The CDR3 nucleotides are TGTGCCAGCAGTCCAACCTCGTCGATCCACGAGCAGTACTTC. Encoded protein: CASSPTSSIHEQYF.

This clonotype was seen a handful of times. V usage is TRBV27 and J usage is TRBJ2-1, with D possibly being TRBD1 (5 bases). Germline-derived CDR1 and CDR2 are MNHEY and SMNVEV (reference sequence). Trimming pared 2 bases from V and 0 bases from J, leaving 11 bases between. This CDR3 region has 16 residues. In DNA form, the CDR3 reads TGTGCCAGCAGTTTAATCAGGGTTAGCTCCTACAATGAGCAGTTCTTC. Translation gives CASSLIRVSSYNEQFF.

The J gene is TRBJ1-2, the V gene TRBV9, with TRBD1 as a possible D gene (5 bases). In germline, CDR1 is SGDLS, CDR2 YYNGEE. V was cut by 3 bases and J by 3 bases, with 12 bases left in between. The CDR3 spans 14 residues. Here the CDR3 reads CASSAEGYYYGYTF. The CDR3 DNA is TGTGCCAGCAGCGCCGAGGGGTACTACTATGGCTACACCTTC.

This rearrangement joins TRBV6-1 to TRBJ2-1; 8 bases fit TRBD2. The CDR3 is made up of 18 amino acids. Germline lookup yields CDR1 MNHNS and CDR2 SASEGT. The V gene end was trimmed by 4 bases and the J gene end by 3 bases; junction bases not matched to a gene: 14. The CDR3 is CASSGPNLREAYYNEQFF. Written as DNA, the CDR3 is TGTGCCAGCAGTGGCCCCAACCTGCGGGAGGCCTACTACAATGAGCAGTTCTTC.

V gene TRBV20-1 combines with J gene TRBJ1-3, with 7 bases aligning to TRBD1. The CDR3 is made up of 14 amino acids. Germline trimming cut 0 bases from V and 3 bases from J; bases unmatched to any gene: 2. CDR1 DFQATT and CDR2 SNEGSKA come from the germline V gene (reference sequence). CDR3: CSARERDSGNTIYF. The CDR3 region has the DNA TGCAGTGCTAGAGAGCGGGACAGTGGAAACACCATATATTTT.

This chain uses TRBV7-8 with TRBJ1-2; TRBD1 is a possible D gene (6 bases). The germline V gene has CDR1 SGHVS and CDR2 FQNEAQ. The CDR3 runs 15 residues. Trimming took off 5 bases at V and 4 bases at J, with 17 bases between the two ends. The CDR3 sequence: CASSLGGEGSYGYTF. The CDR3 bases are TGTGCCAGCAGCCTAGGGGGGGAAGGAAGCTATGGCTACACCTTC.

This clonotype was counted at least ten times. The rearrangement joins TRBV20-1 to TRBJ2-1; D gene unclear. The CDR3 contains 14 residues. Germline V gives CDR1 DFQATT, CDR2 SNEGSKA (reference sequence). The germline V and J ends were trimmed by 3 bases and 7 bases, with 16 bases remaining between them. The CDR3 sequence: CSASWHQVGNEQFF. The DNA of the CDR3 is TGCAGTGCTAGTTGGCACCAAGTCGGGAATGAGCAGTTCTTC.

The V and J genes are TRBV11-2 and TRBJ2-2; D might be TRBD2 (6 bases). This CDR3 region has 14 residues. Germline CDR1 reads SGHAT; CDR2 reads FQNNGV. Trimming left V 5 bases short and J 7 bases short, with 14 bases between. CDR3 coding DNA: TGTGCCAGCAGCCACTCGGAGGGGCGCGGGGAGCTGTTTTTT. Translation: CASSHSEGRGELFF. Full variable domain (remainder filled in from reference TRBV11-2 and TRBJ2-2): EAGVAQSPRYKIIEKRQSVAFWCNPISGHATLYWYQQILGQGPKLLIQFQNNGVVDDSQLPKDRFSAERLKGVDSTLKIQPAKLEDSAVYLCASSHSEGRGELFFGEGSRLTVL.

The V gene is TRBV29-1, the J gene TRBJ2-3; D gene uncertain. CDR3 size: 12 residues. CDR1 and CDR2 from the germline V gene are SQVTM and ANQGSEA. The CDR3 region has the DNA TGCAACGTAGTAGTCCCCACAGATACGCAGTATTTT. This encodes CNVVVPTDTQYF.

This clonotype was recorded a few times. Here the CDR3 reads CASSQVASGRSEQFF. DNA of the CDR3: TGTGCCAGCAGCCAAGTAGCTAGCGGGAGAAGTGAGCAGTTCTTC. The chain has TRBV14 and TRBJ2-1; 10 bases are shared with TRBD2. CDR1 is SGHDN and CDR2 is FVKESK in the germline V gene. The J segment lost 9 bases and the V segment lost 1 base, leaving 6 bases of the junction unmatched. This CDR3 is built from 15 residues.

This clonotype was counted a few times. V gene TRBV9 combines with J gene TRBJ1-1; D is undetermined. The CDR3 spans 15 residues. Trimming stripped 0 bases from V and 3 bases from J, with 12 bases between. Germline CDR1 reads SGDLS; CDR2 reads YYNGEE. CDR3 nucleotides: TGTGCCAGCAGCGTAGAGGGCCGTAGCCACACTGAAGCTTTCTTT. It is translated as CASSVEGRSHTEAFF.

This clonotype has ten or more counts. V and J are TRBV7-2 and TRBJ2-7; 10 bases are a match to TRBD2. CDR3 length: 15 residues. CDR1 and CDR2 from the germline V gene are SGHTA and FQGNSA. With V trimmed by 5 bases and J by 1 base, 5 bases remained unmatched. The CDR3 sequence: CASSLSGGGSYEQYF. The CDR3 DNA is TGTGCCAGCAGCCTGAGCGGGGGGGGATCCTACGAGCAGTACTTC. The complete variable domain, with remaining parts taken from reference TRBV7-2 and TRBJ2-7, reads GAGVSQSPSNKVTEKGKDVELRCDPISGHTALYWYRQSLGQGLEFLIYFQGNSAPDKSGLPSDRFSAERTGGSVSTLTIQRTQQEDSAVYLCASSLSGGGSYEQYFGPGTRLTVT.

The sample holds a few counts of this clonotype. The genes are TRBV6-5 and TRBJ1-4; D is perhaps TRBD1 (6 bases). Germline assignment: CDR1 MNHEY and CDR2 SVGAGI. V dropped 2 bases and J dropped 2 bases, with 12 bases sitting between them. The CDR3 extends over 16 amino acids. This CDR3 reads CASSYLAGGTNEKLFF. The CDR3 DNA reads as TGTGCCAGCAGTTACCTGGCCGGGGGCACTAATGAAAAACTGTTTTTT.